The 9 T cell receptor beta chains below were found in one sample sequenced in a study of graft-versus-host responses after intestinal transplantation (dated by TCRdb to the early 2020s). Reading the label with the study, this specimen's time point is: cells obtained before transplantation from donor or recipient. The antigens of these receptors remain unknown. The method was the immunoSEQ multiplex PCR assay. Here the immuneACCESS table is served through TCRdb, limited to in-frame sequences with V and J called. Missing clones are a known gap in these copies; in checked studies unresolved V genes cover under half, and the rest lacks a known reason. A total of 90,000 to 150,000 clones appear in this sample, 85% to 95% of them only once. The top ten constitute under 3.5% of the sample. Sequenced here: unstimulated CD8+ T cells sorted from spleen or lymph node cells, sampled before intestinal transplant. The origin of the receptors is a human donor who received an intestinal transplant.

CDR3 DNA sequence: TGTGCCAGCAGGGGGACAGGGACTCACAATGAGCAGTTCTTC. It encodes CASRGTGTHNEQFF. The genes are TRBV2 and TRBJ2-1; the match to TRBD1 covers 9 bases. This CDR3 has 14 amino acids. CDR1 is SNHLY and CDR2 is FYNNEI in the germline V gene. J was trimmed by 5 bases and V by 6 bases; bases with no gene match: 5.

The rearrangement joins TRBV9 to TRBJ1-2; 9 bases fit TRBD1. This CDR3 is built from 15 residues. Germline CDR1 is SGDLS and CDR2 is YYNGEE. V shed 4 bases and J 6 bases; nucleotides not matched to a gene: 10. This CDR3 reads CASSQPYRGQDGYTF. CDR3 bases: TGTGCCAGCAGCCAGCCTTACAGGGGGCAAGATGGCTACACCTTC.

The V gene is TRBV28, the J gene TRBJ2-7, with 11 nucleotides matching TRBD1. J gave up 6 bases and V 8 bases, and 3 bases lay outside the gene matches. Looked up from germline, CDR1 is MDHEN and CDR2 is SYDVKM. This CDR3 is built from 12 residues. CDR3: CASGTGGTEQYF. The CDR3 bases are TGTGCCAGCGGGACAGGGGGAACCGAGCAGTACTTC.

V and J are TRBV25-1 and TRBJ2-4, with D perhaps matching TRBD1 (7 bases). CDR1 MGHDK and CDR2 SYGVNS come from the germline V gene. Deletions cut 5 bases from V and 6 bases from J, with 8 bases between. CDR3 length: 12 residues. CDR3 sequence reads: CASSQGGNIQYF. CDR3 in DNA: TGTGCCAGCAGTCAGGGGGGAAACATTCAGTACTTC. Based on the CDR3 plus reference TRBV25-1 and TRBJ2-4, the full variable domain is EADIYQTPRYLVIGTGKKITLECSQTMGHDKMYWYQQDPGMELHLIHYSYGVNSTEKGDLSSESTVSRIRTEHFPLTLESARPSHTSQYLCASSQGGNIQYFGAGTRLSVL.

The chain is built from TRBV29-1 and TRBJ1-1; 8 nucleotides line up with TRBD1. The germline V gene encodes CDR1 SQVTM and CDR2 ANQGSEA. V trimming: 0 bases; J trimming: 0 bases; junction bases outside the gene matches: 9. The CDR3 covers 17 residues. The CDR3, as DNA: TGCAGCGTTGAAGATCTTCGCAGGGGGCCCATGAACACTGAAGCTTTCTTT. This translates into CSVEDLRRGPMNTEAFF. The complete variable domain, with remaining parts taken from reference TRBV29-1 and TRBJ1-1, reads SAVISQKPSRDICQRGTSLTIQCQVDSQVTMMFWYRQQPGQSLTLIATANQGSEATYESGFVIDKFPISRPNLTFSTLTVSNMSPEDSSIYLCSVEDLRRGPMNTEAFFGQGTRLTVV.

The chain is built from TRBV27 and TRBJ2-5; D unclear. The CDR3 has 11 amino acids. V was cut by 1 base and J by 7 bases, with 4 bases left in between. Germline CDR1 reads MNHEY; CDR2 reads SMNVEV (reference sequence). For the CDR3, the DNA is TGTGCCAGCAGTTTATTGGGGACCCAGTACTTC. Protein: CASSLLGTQYF.

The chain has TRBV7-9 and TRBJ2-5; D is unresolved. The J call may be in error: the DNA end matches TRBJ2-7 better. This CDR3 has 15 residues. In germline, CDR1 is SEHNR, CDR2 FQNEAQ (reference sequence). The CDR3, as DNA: TGTGCCAGCAGCTTAGAAAGGTGGTGGGTCTACGAGCAGTACTTC. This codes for CASSLERWWVYEQYF.

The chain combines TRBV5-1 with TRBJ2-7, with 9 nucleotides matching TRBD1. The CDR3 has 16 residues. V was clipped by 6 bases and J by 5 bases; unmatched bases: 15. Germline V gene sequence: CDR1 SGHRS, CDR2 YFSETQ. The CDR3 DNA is TGCGCCAGCACCCTGGGGTCATGGGACAGGGACGACGAGCAGTACTTC. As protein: CASTLGSWDRDDEQYF.

The CDR3 sequence is CASSTTVRDSYNEQFF. Written as DNA, the CDR3 is TGTGCCAGTAGTACGACTGTCCGGGACTCCTACAATGAGCAGTTCTTC. The chain uses TRBV19 and TRBJ2-1, with D perhaps TRBD2 (5 bases). CDR1 is LNHDA, CDR2 SQIVND, per germline (reference sequence). The CDR3 contains 16 residues. V was pared by 4 bases and J by 0 bases, with 13 bases between.